Described below is a single T cell receptor (beta chain) sequence and its context. Its antigen is still unknown. This sample stems from a study of PD-L1 blockade in urothelial cancer. Looking at the study overall: Blood was tested 3 weeks (second dose) and 6 weeks into treatment. Per blood sample, T cells had a median of roughly 150,000. Study-wide results and limits: Durable-benefit patients had greater expansion of tumor-associated blood clones at 3 weeks.

The method was immunoSEQ multiplex PCR; TCRdb's version includes in-frame clones alone and lacks a portion of them. This sample carries about 50,000 clones, approximately 78% of them seen once, and the ten largest clones take around 10%. Germline V lookup: CDR1 SQVTM, CDR2 ANQGSEA. This CDR3 spans 17 amino acids. Trimming at V came to 0 bases and at J to 0 bases, leaving 8 bases not matched to a gene. Specified time point: peripheral blood 6 weeks after treatment start. Patients suffered from locally advanced or metastatic urothelial carcinoma. The TCR originated in a man in his 70s with urothelial cancer. The chain is built from TRBV29-1 and TRBJ1-1, with 9 bases aligning to TRBD1. This specimen was PBMCs, taken around atezolizumab (anti-PD-L1) treatment. The CDR3 sequence: CSVEDLRTGVMNTEAFF. CDR3 coding DNA: TGCAGCGTTGAAGATCTTCGGACAGGGGTAATGAACACTGAAGCTTTCTTT.